The T cell receptor beta chain described here comes from a study of CD8+CD57+ T cells in acquired aplastic anemia. The overall study: When averaged, DNA from sorted CD4+ and CD8+ cells came to 2.5 to 3.5 ug. Study-wide findings and caveats: Patients and controls shared about 27 CD8+ CDR3 sequences.

Genomic DNA, serving as template, underwent TCR beta VDJ and CDR3 profiling. MiXCR, applied by TCRdb to the reads, yields one record per CDR3 protein. The repertoire consists of fewer than 200,000 distinct CDR3 sequences, with just under 65% occurring once and the leading ten covering 45%. On this clonotype itself: Its antigen is unidentified.

The ends lost 5 bases at V and 9 bases at J; junction bases unmatched: 6. CDR3 length: 14 residues. Germline CDR1 SNHLY, CDR2 FYNNEI. Sequencing was carried out using sorted CD4+, CD8+, or CD8+CD57+ T cells (not recorded which) from PBMCs. The rearrangement uses TRBV2 and TRBJ1-6; 8 bases are shared with TRBD1. The TCR originated in a human donor in good health. CDR3 amino acids: CASSPDRGASPLHF. Written as DNA, the CDR3 is TGTGCCAGCAGTCCCGACAGGGGAGCTTCACCCCTCCACTTT.